This T cell receptor (beta chain) was identified in a study of T cells after yellow fever vaccination. This clonotype was seen a few times. Its specificity is not known. Template switching by 5'RACE produced TCR cDNA, adding a universal primer site and UMIs. Via MiXCR, TCRdb re-called the 5' RACE reads, giving one row per CDR3 protein. Among around 70,000 distinct CDR3 sequences listed, around 7% were seen once. The V and J ends lost 5 bases and 4 bases respectively, with 12 bases between them. This CDR3 contains 13 residues. Germline V gene sequence: CDR1 SGHAT, CDR2 FQDESV (reference sequence). General study points: Clonotypes shared by both compartments, CD4 and CD8, made up a small share.

This material consisted of CD8+ T cells sorted from PBMCs, taken 5 days after the first yellow fever vaccination. The chain couples TRBV11-1 to TRBJ2-7; D unresolved. The receptor was derived from a man younger than 35 who received the YFV17D yellow fever vaccine. This chain's CDR3 is CASSLGSPYEQYF. The CDR3 DNA is TGTGCCAGCAGCCTCGGAAGCCCTTACGAGCAGTACTTC.